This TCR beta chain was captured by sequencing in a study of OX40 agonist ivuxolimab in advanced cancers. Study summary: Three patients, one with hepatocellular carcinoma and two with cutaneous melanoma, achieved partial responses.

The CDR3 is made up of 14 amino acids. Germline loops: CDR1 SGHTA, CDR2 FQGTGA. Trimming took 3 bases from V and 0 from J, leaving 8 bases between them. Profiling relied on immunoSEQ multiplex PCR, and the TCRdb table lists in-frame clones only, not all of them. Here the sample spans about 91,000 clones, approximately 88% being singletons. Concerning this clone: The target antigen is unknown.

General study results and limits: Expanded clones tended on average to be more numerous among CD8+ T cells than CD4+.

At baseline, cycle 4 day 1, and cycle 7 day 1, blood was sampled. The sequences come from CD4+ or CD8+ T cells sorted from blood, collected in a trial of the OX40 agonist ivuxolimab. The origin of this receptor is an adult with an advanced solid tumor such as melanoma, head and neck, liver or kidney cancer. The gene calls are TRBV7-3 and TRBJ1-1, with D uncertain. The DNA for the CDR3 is TGTGCCAGCAGCTTGGAACCAGTGAACACTGAAGCTTTCTTT. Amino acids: CASSLEPVNTEAFF.